The 25 T cell receptor beta chains reported below all come from one sample, sequenced in a study of blood T cell repertoires in COVID-19. Data came from immunoSEQ multiplex PCR; TCRdb stores just in-frame clones and leaves some out. Here the sample spans roughly 96,000 clones, roughly 82% being singletons. The sample consisted of peripheral blood. The receptors were sampled from an elderly man with acute or convalescent COVID-19.

The J gene is TRBJ1-2, the V gene TRBV3-1 (or the pseudogene TRBV3-2), with TRBD1 matching 9 bases. The CDR3 totals 15 residues. V was pared by 0 bases and J by 8 bases, with 7 bases of the junction left unmatched. Germline CDR1 reads LGHDT; CDR2 reads YNNKEL (reference sequence). The CDR3 is CASSQDGTGRPGYTF. The CDR3 DNA reads TGTGCCAGCAGCCAAGACGGGACAGGGAGACCGGGCTACACCTTC.

This clone came up once. V is TRBV5-4 and J is TRBJ2-7; 7 positions agree with TRBD1. Per germline, CDR1 SGHNT and CDR2 YYREEE (reference sequence). V shed 4 bases, J shed 10 bases, and the junction held 8 bases outside the gene matches. The CDR3 has 12 amino acids. CDR3 region: CASSLGQPGQYF. For the CDR3, the DNA is TGTGCCAGCAGCCTGGGACAGCCCGGACAGTACTTC.

The genes are TRBV7-2 and TRBJ2-4; perhaps TRBD2 as D (6 bases). The germline CDR1 and CDR2 sequences are SGHTA and FQGNSA. With 5 bases removed from V and 8 bases from J, the gap between germline ends came to 13 bases. This CDR3 is built from 13 residues. CDR3 sequence reads: CASSRDFGDIQYF. The CDR3 DNA reads TGTGCCAGCAGCCGGGACTTTGGGGACATTCAGTACTTC.

This clone was seen once. For the CDR3, the DNA is TGTGCCAGTAGGCCACTCCCACGTGAGGATACGCAGTATTTT. It is translated as CASRPLPREDTQYF. The chain uses TRBV19 and TRBJ2-3; D is ambiguous. Germline assignment: CDR1 LNHDA and CDR2 SQIVND (reference sequence). Trimming removed 6 bases at V and 6 bases at J, with 16 bases between. CDR3 size: 14 residues.

This clone is classed as medium-sized. This chain joins TRBV6-4 and TRBJ1-6, with D possibly matching TRBD1 (5 bases). The V end lost 2 bases, the J end lost 7 bases, and 9 bases lay between the germline ends. Germline CDR1 and CDR2: MRHNA and SNTAGT. The CDR3 is 14 residues long. CDR3 nucleotides: TGTGCCAGCAGTGACCTACAGGAGAATTCACCCCTCCACTTT. Its protein product is CASSDLQENSPLHF.

This chain links TRBV14 with TRBJ1-2; D call uncertain. The V gene lost 4 bases and the J gene lost 4 bases, with 7 bases spanning the gap. CDR1 SGHDN and CDR2 FVKESK come from the germline V gene. There are 12 residues in the CDR3. The CDR3 DNA reads TGTGCCAGCAGCCGAGGACTCTATGGCTACACCTTC. This translates into CASSRGLYGYTF. The full variable domain, with the rest looked up from reference TRBV14 and TRBJ1-2, is EAGVTQFPSHSVIEKGQTVTLRCDPISGHDNLYWYRRVMGKEIKFLLHFVKESKQDESGMPNNRFLAERTGGTYSTLKVQPAELEDSGVYFCASSRGLYGYTFGSGTRLTVV.

This clone has more than one count but fewer than ten. CDR3 bases: TGTGCCAGTTCAGGGGGGGATACGCAGTATTTT. It specifies CASSGGDTQYF. The genes are TRBV6-5 and TRBJ2-3; D might be TRBD1 (7 bases). Deletions cut 9 bases from V and 6 bases from J, with 10 bases between. This CDR3 region has 11 residues. Germline V gene sequence: CDR1 MNHEY, CDR2 SVGAGI.

V is TRBV6-2 or TRBV6-3 and J is TRBJ1-4; possible D gene TRBD1, 5 bases. Trimming shortened V by 6 bases and J by 2 bases, and 25 bases separated the two germline ends. This CDR3 is built from 19 residues. Germline V lookup: CDR1 MNHEY, CDR2 SVGEGT. Here the CDR3 DNA reads TGTGCCAGCAGCCCTGGACATAACGAGTATCGGCGGACTAATGAAAAACTGTTTTTT. Protein: CASSPGHNEYRRTNEKLFF.

This chain links TRBV7-2 with TRBJ1-4; D is unclear. Trimming stripped 1 base from V and 1 base from J, with 7 bases between. CDR1 and CDR2 (germline): SGHTA, FQGNSA. The CDR3 covers 15 residues. The CDR3 DNA is TGTGCCAGCAGCTTAGAACAGTTAACTAATGAAAAACTGTTTTTT. Amino acids: CASSLEQLTNEKLFF. Together with reference TRBV7-2 and TRBJ1-4, the CDR3 gives the full variable domain: GAGVSQSPSNKVTEKGKDVELRCDPISGHTALYWYRQSLGQGLEFLIYFQGNSAPDKSGLPSDRFSAERTGGSVSTLTIQRTQQEDSAVYLCASSLEQLTNEKLFFGSGTQLSVL.

V gene TRBV7-7 combines with J gene TRBJ2-7; D possibly corresponds to TRBD1 (5 bases). Germline V lookup: CDR1 SSHAT, CDR2 FNYEAQ (reference sequence). The CDR3 sequence is 14 residues long. Between the trimmed V and J ends, which lost 1 base and 1 base, there was a span of 8 bases. CDR3 in amino acids: CASSLGGLSYEQYF. CDR3 nucleotides: TGTGCCAGCAGCTTAGGGGGCCTATCCTACGAGCAGTACTTC.

The chain is built from TRBV6-5 and TRBJ1-1; D uncertain. The CDR3 contains 14 residues. V was trimmed by 6 bases and J by 1 base, leaving 12 bases between them. Germline V gene lookup returns CDR1 MNHEY and CDR2 SVGAGI. The CDR3 region is CASRPVDSNTEAFF. The CDR3 DNA reads TGTGCCAGCAGACCGGTAGACTCGAACACTGAAGCTTTCTTT.

Written as DNA, the CDR3 is TGTGCCAGCAGTGACTACAGGGAGAATTCACCCCTCCACTTT. It specifies CASSDYRENSPLHF. The rearrangement joins TRBV2 to TRBJ1-6; possible D gene TRBD1, 6 bases. Germline CDR1 SNHLY, CDR2 FYNNEI. CDR3 length: 14 residues. Trimming cost V 3 bases and J 7 bases, with 10 bases left between them.

This clone has a single count. The chain carries TRBV7-2 and TRBJ1-4; the match to TRBD1 covers 7 bases. The ends lost 5 bases at V and 7 bases at J; junction bases unmatched: 7. Germline CDR1 is SGHTA and CDR2 is FQGNSA. The CDR3 runs to 14 residues. CDR3 loop: CASSAGGQVEKLFF. CDR3 sequence (DNA): TGTGCCAGCAGCGCAGGGGGTCAGGTTGAAAAACTGTTTTTT.

The chain couples TRBV18 to TRBJ2-3, with 9 bases aligning to TRBD1. V was clipped by 2 bases and J by 4 bases; unmatched bases: 4. CDR3 size: 15 residues. Germline V lookup: CDR1 KGHSH, CDR2 LQKENI. CDR3 nucleotides: TGTGCCAGCTCACCAAGTGGACAGGGGTCAGATACGCAGTATTTT. Amino acid sequence: CASSPSGQGSDTQYF.

V is TRBV9 and J is TRBJ1-5; TRBD1 might be the D (5 bases). V lost 0 bases and J 5 bases, leaving 12 bases between the germline ends. The CDR3 length is 15 residues. CDR1 and CDR2 (germline): SGDLS, YYNGEE. CDR3 DNA sequence: TGTGCCAGCAGCGTAGCTGGGCAGGGCTATCAGCCCCAGCATTTT. Protein sequence: CASSVAGQGYQPQHF.

The V and J genes are TRBV9 and TRBJ1-4, with 7 nucleotides matching TRBD1. Unmatched junction bases numbered 0, after V lost 2 bases and J lost 2 bases. Looked up from germline, CDR1 is SGDLS and CDR2 is YYNGEE. This CDR3 has 14 residues. Written as DNA, the CDR3 is TGTGCCAGCAGCGTGGGACAGACTAATGAAAAACTGTTTTTT. Translation gives CASSVGQTNEKLFF.

The V and J genes are TRBV6-5 and TRBJ2-7; TRBD1 aligns across 9 bases. After removal of 6 bases from V and 4 bases from J, the junction contained 7 bases not matched to a gene. Germline CDR1 reads MNHEY; CDR2 reads SVGAGI. This CDR3 region has 14 residues. The DNA of the CDR3 is TGTGCCAGCAGACCCGGACAGGGGAGATACGAGCAGTACTTC. Its protein product is CASRPGQGRYEQYF.

The sample holds one count of this clone. This chain links TRBV18 with TRBJ1-1; possible D gene TRBD1, 6 bases. The CDR3 covers 15 residues. Trimming pared 3 bases from V and 1 base from J, leaving 12 bases between. Germline V gene lookup returns CDR1 KGHSH and CDR2 LQKENI. As DNA, the CDR3 is TGTGCCAGCTCACCGCAACAGGGCCCGAACACTGAAGCTTTCTTT. Translating gives CASSPQQGPNTEAFF.

The chain has TRBV28 and TRBJ2-7; D not certain. This CDR3 has 13 residues. V was pared by 6 bases and J by 3 bases, with 12 bases between. Germline CDR1 is MDHEN and CDR2 is SYDVKM. The CDR3 loop reads CASSRGGSYEQYF. The DNA for the CDR3 is TGTGCCAGCAGCCGTGGTGGCAGCTACGAGCAGTACTTC.

This chain joins TRBV9 and TRBJ2-2, with D maybe TRBD1 (6 bases). V was trimmed by 0 bases and J by 4 bases, leaving 10 bases between them. Germline loops: CDR1 SGDLS, CDR2 YYNGEE. CDR3 length equals 15 residues. The CDR3 loop is CASSVVGAGTGELFF. As DNA, the CDR3 is TGTGCCAGCAGCGTAGTGGGGGCGGGCACCGGGGAGCTGTTTTTT.

This chain uses TRBV7-2 with TRBJ1-3; 7 bases are shared with TRBD1. The V gene's germline CDR1 is SGHTA and CDR2 FQGNSA. The CDR3 is 14 residues long. The V and J ends lost 0 bases and 4 bases, in that order; junction bases with no gene match: 0. The CDR3: CASSLARGGNTIYF. In nucleotides, the CDR3 is TGTGCCAGCAGCTTAGCCAGGGGGGGAAACACCATATATTTT.

This clone is a singleton in its sample. J is TRBJ1-2 and V is TRBV21-1; the table's D call TRBD1 went unverified against the DNA. TRBV21-1 is listed as a pseudogene. The CDR3 spans 17 residues. As DNA, the CDR3 is TGTGCCAGCAGCCCCAGGACAGGACAGAGAGGCAATCATGGCTACACCTTC. Translated: CASSPRTGQRGNHGYTF.

V gene TRBV9 combines with J gene TRBJ2-2; 7 nucleotides agree with TRBD1. Trimming removed 3 bases from V and 0 bases from J; junction bases left unmatched: 2. From germline, CDR1 is SGDLS and CDR2 YYNGEE. The CDR3 totals 15 residues. The CDR3 region has the DNA TGTGCCAGCAGCGGGGGGACAGCGAACACCGGGGAGCTGTTTTTT. This sequence encodes CASSGGTANTGELFF.

The rearrangement uses TRBV6-5 and TRBJ2-1; D remains ambiguous. Trimming shortened V by 6 bases and J by 8 bases, and 11 bases separated the two germline ends. The CDR3 extends over 12 amino acids. CDR1 and CDR2 (germline): MNHEY, SVGAGI. The CDR3 reads CASSHPADEQFF. CDR3 coding DNA: TGTGCCAGCAGCCACCCCGCGGATGAGCAGTTCTTC.

The chain combines TRBV11-2 with TRBJ2-5; D is undetermined. The germline V gene has CDR1 SGHAT and CDR2 FQNNGV. V lost 0 bases to trimming and J lost 2 bases, with 10 bases between them. The CDR3 totals 15 residues. CDR3 nucleotide sequence: TGTGCCAGCAGCTTAGAGCGTTCGTATCAAGAGACCCAGTACTTC. This translates into CASSLERSYQETQYF.